This TCR beta chain was sequenced for a study of post-analysis software for immune sequencing data. Study-wide findings and caveats: TRBV5-6, TRBV5-1 and TRBV20-1 were among five TRBV segments more frequent in patients than controls. Controls' normalized Chao1 diversity significantly exceeded that of multiple sclerosis patients. Strong same-batch co-clustering of samples appeared with F measure clustering.

Unique molecular identifiers tagged the TCR beta cDNA libraries. The source material, about 0.95 to 10 million T cells, gave rise to roughly 0.5 million cDNA molecules. TCRdb itself ran the PCR reads through MiXCR, one entry per CDR3 protein. The sample lists 750,000 to 900,000 distinct CDR3 sequences, under 60% occurring once. V lost 5 bases, J lost 3 bases, and 11 bases stayed unmatched. The CDR3 length is 18 residues. In germline, CDR1 is SGHAT, CDR2 FQNNGV. This clonotype has a handful of counts. What it binds is unknown. The chain links TRBV11-2 to TRBJ2-3; 13 nucleotides align to TRBD2. The sequencing input was blood. The clonotype originates from a girl aged 10 to 17 with multiple sclerosis. CDR3 in DNA: TGTGCCAGCAGCGGAGCCTTTGGACTAGCGGGAGTTACAGATACGCAGTATTTT. As protein: CASSGAFGLAGVTDTQYF.